This record looks at one TCR beta chain sequence and its context. Its antigen remains unknown. Sequencing relied on a cDNA template that was reverse transcribed from extracted RNA. The table came from immunoSEQ multiplex PCR; TCRdb's copy has only in-frame clones and leaves some out. Among 120,000 or so clones listed, around 60% were seen once. Specified treatment: oral pan-JAK inhibitor, 5-10 mg twice daily. This specimen belongs to a study of CD8+ T cells in alopecia areata. Overall study results and limits: Numerous clones, expanded in lesions, remained in scalp and blood during tofacitinib. Tofacitinib significantly decreased scalp clonality and expanded CD8+ clones among top 100.

The germline CDR1 and CDR2 sequences are LNHDA and SQIVND (reference sequence). The CDR3 totals 13 residues. Deletions cut 1 base from V and 5 bases from J, with 6 bases between. This sample comprised CD4+ T cells sorted from blood, obtained at week 4, from a patient treated with tofacitinib. The rearrangement uses TRBV19 and TRBJ2-1; D gene ambiguous. The source of this sequence is a human donor with alopecia areata. CDR3 nucleotides: TGTGCCAGTAGTATAGGCCCCCACAATGAGCAGTTCTTC. This encodes CASSIGPHNEQFF. Based on the CDR3 plus reference TRBV19 and TRBJ2-1, the full variable domain is DGGITQSPKYLFRKEGQNVTLSCEQNLNHDAMYWYRQDPGQGLRLIYYSQIVNDFQKGDIAEGYSVSREKKESFPLTVTSAQKNPTAFYLCASSIGPHNEQFFGPGTRLTVL.